This entry lists 28 T cell receptor beta chains sequenced from one sample in a study of T cell responses to AZD1222 COVID-19 vaccine. The repertoire was sequenced with immunoSEQ multiplex PCR; TCRdb's copy has only in-frame clones and lacks some. The table lists more than 85,000 clones, around 80% of them singletons. The sample in question was peripheral blood, obtained on day 0 of AZD1222 vaccination. The receptors shown here come from an adult in good health.

This clone has only one observation. This sequence joins TRBV6-1 and TRBJ2-7; tentative D call: TRBD1 (5 bases). The V end was cut by 1 base, the J end by 0 bases, with 10 bases between. CDR1 is MNHNS and CDR2 is SASEGT in the germline V gene. The CDR3 is 15 amino acids. CDR3 in amino acids: CASSEGGASSYEQYF. Here the CDR3 DNA reads TGTGCCAGCAGTGAAGGGGGCGCGAGCTCCTACGAGCAGTACTTC.

The chain couples TRBV19 to TRBJ2-5, with D perhaps matching TRBD1 (6 bases). CDR3 length: 13 amino acids. The V gene's germline CDR1 is LNHDA and CDR2 SQIVND (reference sequence). The V end was cut by 7 bases, the J end by 5 bases, with 14 bases between. CDR3 in DNA: TGTGCCAGTAATCTGGGACATGGCGAGACCCAGTACTTC. Its translation is CASNLGHGETQYF.

The rearrangement links TRBV7-9 to TRBJ1-1; D call uncertain. In germline, CDR1 is SEHNR, CDR2 FQNEAQ (reference sequence). The CDR3 covers 15 residues. Trimming shortened V by 5 bases and J by 3 bases, and 16 bases separated the two germline ends. The CDR3 DNA reads as TGTGCCAGCAGCACCGAAGGTCGCGGGGACACTGAAGCTTTCTTT. Its translation is CASSTEGRGDTEAFF.

The chain recombines TRBV5-1 with TRBJ2-3, with TRBD2 matching over 7 bases. Looked up from germline, CDR1 is SGHRS and CDR2 is YFSETQ. The CDR3 extends over 15 amino acids. The trim removed 9 bases at V and 6 bases at J, leaving 16 bases unmatched. This chain's CDR3 is CATMSGTARADTQYF. The DNA for the CDR3 is TGCGCCACCATGAGCGGGACCGCGCGCGCGGATACGCAGTATTTT. Full variable domain (rest looked up from reference TRBV5-1 and TRBJ2-3): KAGVTQTPRYLIKTRGQQVTLSCSPISGHRSVSWYQQTPGQGLQFLFEYFSETQRNKGNFPGRFSGRQFSNSRSEMNVSTLELGDSALYLCATMSGTARADTQYFGPGTRLTVL.

V gene TRBV18 combines with J gene TRBJ1-3, with D perhaps matching TRBD1 (6 bases). Trimming removed 4 bases from V and 2 bases from J, with 15 bases in between. The germline gives CDR1 KGHSH, CDR2 LQKENI. There are 16 residues in the CDR3. The CDR3 is CASSLDGGQTGNTIYF. Written as DNA, the CDR3 is TGTGCCAGCTCACTCGACGGGGGGCAAACTGGAAACACCATATATTTT.

This rearrangement joins TRBV28 to TRBJ2-1; D possibly corresponds to TRBD2 (5 bases). Germline V gene sequence: CDR1 MDHEN, CDR2 SYDVKM. Trimming pared 7 bases from V and 9 bases from J, leaving 10 bases between. The CDR3 extends over 11 amino acids. The CDR3 region is CASTSAGEQFF. CDR3 sequence (DNA): TGTGCCAGCACGTCCGCGGGTGAGCAGTTCTTC.

The count of this clone is one. The rearrangement joins TRBV6-5 to TRBJ1-2, with 12 bases that match TRBD1. Germline V gives CDR1 MNHEY, CDR2 SVGAGI. CDR3 length equals 15 residues. Unmatched junction bases numbered 9, after V lost 7 bases and J lost 6 bases. The CDR3 nucleotides are TGTGCCAGCACAACCGGGGACAGGGGGCGCGATGGCTACACCTTC. Its protein product is CASTTGDRGRDGYTF.

This clone was counted once. J is TRBJ2-7 and V is TRBV6-5, with 10 bases that match TRBD2. The CDR3 is made up of 15 amino acids. Germline trimming cut 4 bases from V and 6 bases from J; bases unmatched to any gene: 9. Germline V CDR1 and CDR2: MNHEY, SVGAGI. Written as DNA, the CDR3 is TGTGCCAGCAGTTTGGCCAGCCTAGCGGGAGTCGAGCAGTACTTC. Translated, it gives CASSLASLAGVEQYF.

The chain's CDR3 is CASSQGGGLAAYEQYF. For the CDR3, the DNA is TGTGCCAGCAGCCAAGGGGGGGGACTAGCAGCATACGAGCAGTACTTC. This chain uses TRBV3-1 (or the pseudogene TRBV3-2) with TRBJ2-7; the match to TRBD2 covers 9 bases. Germline assignment: CDR1 LGHDT and CDR2 YNNKEL (reference sequence). The CDR3 runs to 16 residues. J lost 4 bases, V lost 1 base, and 8 bases had no gene match.

The CDR3 loop reads CASSYSMTGSYEQYF. CDR3 coding DNA: TGTGCCAGCAGTTACTCGATGACGGGCTCCTACGAGCAGTACTTC. The rearrangement links TRBV6-5 to TRBJ2-7; D not certain. The ends were cut back, 0 bases at V and 0 bases at J, with 9 bases in the middle. Germline V lookup: CDR1 MNHEY, CDR2 SVGAGI. The CDR3 is 15 amino acids.

This chain uses TRBV30 with TRBJ2-1; 12 bases fit TRBD2. The junction had 7 bases not matched to a gene; V was cut back by 5 bases and J by 5 bases. There are 15 residues in the CDR3. Looked up from germline, CDR1 is GTSNPN and CDR2 is SVGIG (reference sequence). The chain's CDR3 is CAWEAGTSGHNEQFF. CDR3 DNA sequence: TGTGCCTGGGAAGCCGGGACTAGCGGGCACAATGAGCAGTTCTTC.

This clone was observed once. The chain has TRBV11-2 and TRBJ2-1; TRBD2 agrees at 11 bases. V lost 1 base, J lost 10 bases, and 6 bases stayed unmatched. Per the germline V gene, CDR1 is SGHAT and CDR2 is FQNNGV. The CDR3 is 15 residues long. CDR3 protein: CASSLVLAGGQEQFF. In DNA, the CDR3 is TGTGCCAGCAGCTTAGTGCTAGCGGGAGGCCAAGAGCAGTTCTTC.

This sequence joins TRBV10-2 and TRBJ1-2; TRBD1 matches 10 bases. Looked up from germline, CDR1 is WSHSY and CDR2 is SAAADI. Trimming cost V 4 bases and J 5 bases; bases outside gene matches: 7. The CDR3 loop spans 15 amino acids. CDR3 amino acids: CASSALGQGGYGYTF. For the CDR3, the DNA is TGCGCCAGCAGTGCCCTTGGACAGGGGGGGTATGGCTACACCTTC.

V is TRBV18 and J is TRBJ2-3, with D unclear. The CDR3 is 14 amino acids. Trimming removed 0 bases at V and 5 bases at J, with 9 bases between. The germline V gene encodes CDR1 KGHSH and CDR2 LQKENI. Here the CDR3 reads CASSPPSGIDTQYF. In nucleotides, the CDR3 is TGTGCCAGCTCACCACCTTCTGGGATAGATACGCAGTATTTT.

This clone was counted between two and nine times. The chain couples TRBV6-5 to TRBJ1-1; 7 nucleotides align to TRBD1. Trimming removed 2 bases from V and 4 bases from J; junction bases left unmatched: 7. Looked up from germline, CDR1 is MNHEY and CDR2 is SVGAGI. The CDR3 length is 15 residues. The DNA of the CDR3 is TGTGCCAGCAGTTACAGCGTCAGGGGGGGCACTGAAGCTTTCTTT. Translating gives CASSYSVRGGTEAFF.

This sequence joins TRBV10-3 and TRBJ2-3; 7 bases agree with TRBD2. This CDR3 has 14 amino acids. Losses at the gene ends were 3 bases for V and 6 bases for J; bases not matched to a gene: 6. Germline CDR1 is ENHRY and CDR2 is SYGVKD. The CDR3 protein is CAISEGRGTDTQYF. CDR3 coding DNA: TGTGCCATCAGTGAAGGGCGGGGGACTGATACGCAGTATTTT.

The gene calls are TRBV6-4 and TRBJ1-2; D not resolved. The CDR3 consists of 15 residues. Germline V gene sequence: CDR1 MRHNA, CDR2 SNTAGT. The V gene lost 2 bases and the J gene lost 1 base, with 11 bases spanning the gap. The DNA for the CDR3 is TGTGCCAGCAGTGACCTCGGGCCTCTTAACTATGGCTACACCTTC. It yields the protein CASSDLGPLNYGYTF.

This clone was seen at least ten times. The CDR3 region has the DNA TGTGCCAGCAGCTTTACTGGGGTTACCTACGAGCAGTACTTC. Its protein product is CASSFTGVTYEQYF. This chain connects TRBV7-9 to TRBJ2-7; D remains ambiguous. The CDR3 runs to 14 residues. CDR1 is SEHNR, CDR2 FQNEAQ, per germline (reference sequence). V was clipped by 3 bases and J by 2 bases, with 11 bases between them.

The CDR3 region has the DNA TGTGCCAGCAGGGGGGAAGTCTACGAGCAGTACTTC. Translation gives CASRGEVYEQYF. The chain employs TRBV28 and TRBJ2-7; D assignment may be TRBD1 or TRBD2 (5 bases each). Germline CDR1 is MDHEN and CDR2 is SYDVKM. The CDR3 loop spans 12 amino acids. Trimming cost V 6 bases and J 3 bases, with 9 bases left between them.

V usage is TRBV27 and J usage is TRBJ2-5, with TRBD2 as a possible D gene (5 bases). The V gene's germline CDR1 is MNHEY and CDR2 SMNVEV (reference sequence). Trimming took off 6 bases at V and 5 bases at J, with 10 bases between the two ends. CDR3 size: 12 residues. The CDR3 DNA reads TGTGCCAGCAGGGCAACGGGGGAGACCCAGTACTTC. It yields the protein CASRATGETQYF.

V and J are TRBV2 and TRBJ2-7; D is unclear. V lost 8 bases and J lost 7, with 15 bases in between. CDR3 size: 12 residues. CDR1 is SNHLY, CDR2 FYNNEI, per germline. CDR3 loop: CASGWSFGEQYF. The CDR3 DNA is TGTGCCAGCGGCTGGAGTTTCGGGGAGCAGTACTTC.

With regard to this clone: This specimen includes other DNA sequences encoding the same CDR3. The V call is TRBV19, the J call TRBJ2-2, with 11 bases that match TRBD2. With 5 bases clipped from V and 5 bases from J, the junction kept 4 bases outside the gene matches. The germline V gene has CDR1 LNHDA and CDR2 SQIVND (reference sequence). The CDR3 covers 15 residues. The CDR3 region is CASSPGTSGTGELFF. Here the CDR3 DNA reads TGTGCCAGTAGTCCGGGGACTAGCGGAACCGGGGAGCTGTTTTTT.

This clone has a handful of counts. The V and J genes are TRBV30 and TRBJ2-7; maybe TRBD2 (5 bases). The CDR3 length is 15 residues. CDR1 and CDR2 from the germline V gene are GTSNPN and SVGIG (reference sequence). Deletions cut 0 bases from V and 3 bases from J, with 15 bases between. CDR3 in DNA: TGTGCCTGGAGTGTATCCGGGGTGATACACTACGAGCAGTACTTC. It yields the protein CAWSVSGVIHYEQYF.

The chain combines TRBV19 with TRBJ1-3, with D perhaps matching TRBD1 (5 bases). V lost 5 bases to trimming and J lost 4 bases, with 18 bases between them. This CDR3 has 16 residues. Germline values: CDR1 LNHDA, CDR2 SQIVND (reference sequence). This chain's CDR3 is CASSRNGQELGNTIYF. CDR3 sequence (DNA): TGTGCCAGTAGTCGCAACGGACAAGAACTAGGAAACACCATATATTTT.

This sequence joins TRBV27 and TRBJ2-1; no firm D call. Trimming pared 3 bases from V and 8 bases from J, leaving 8 bases between. Germline loops: CDR1 MNHEY, CDR2 SMNVEV (reference sequence). This CDR3 contains 12 residues. The CDR3 here is CASSFSRDEQFF. CDR3 coding DNA: TGTGCCAGCAGTTTTTCCCGGGATGAGCAGTTCTTC.

This rearrangement joins TRBV28 to TRBJ1-2; unclear D gene. Germline V CDR1 and CDR2: MDHEN, SYDVKM. The CDR3 is 12 residues long. The V gene lost 8 bases and the J gene lost 5 bases, with 12 bases spanning the gap. CDR3 DNA: TGTGCCAGCGGTAGGTCGAGTTATGGCTACACCTTC. Its protein is CASGRSSYGYTF.

This clone has just a few counts. This chain connects TRBV11-2 to TRBJ1-6; D unresolved. Germline values: CDR1 SGHAT, CDR2 FQNNGV. This CDR3 region has 13 residues. With 4 bases removed from V and 9 bases from J, the gap between germline ends came to 10 bases. The CDR3 loop is CASSSSTFSPLHF. The CDR3 DNA reads TGTGCCAGCAGCTCCTCAACCTTTTCACCCCTCCACTTT.

The chain joins TRBV11-2 to TRBJ2-7; 7 nucleotides align to TRBD2. CDR3 length: 15 amino acids. The junction had 7 bases not matched to a gene; V was cut back by 1 base and J by 4 bases. CDR1 and CDR2 (germline): SGHAT, FQNNGV. The CDR3 coding sequence is TGTGCCAGCAGCTTAGTGAGGACTAGGATGTACGAGCAGTACTTC. Amino acids: CASSLVRTRMYEQYF.